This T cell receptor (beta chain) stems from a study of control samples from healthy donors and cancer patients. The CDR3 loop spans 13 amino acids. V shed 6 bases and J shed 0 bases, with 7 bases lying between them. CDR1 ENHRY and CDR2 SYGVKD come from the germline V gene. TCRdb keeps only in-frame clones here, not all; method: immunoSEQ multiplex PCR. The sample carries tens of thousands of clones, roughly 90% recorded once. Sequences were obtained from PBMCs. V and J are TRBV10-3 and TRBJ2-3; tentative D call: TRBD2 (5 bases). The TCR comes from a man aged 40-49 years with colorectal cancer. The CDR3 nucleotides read TGTGCCATCAGAAGAGGGAGCACAGATACGCAGTATTTT. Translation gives CAIRRGSTDTQYF.